The clone carrying this T cell receptor beta chain came up a few times. The antigen is unknown. This entry comes from a study of cytomegalovirus exposure and HLA in healthy donors. The study, taken as a whole, reports: Using a false discovery rate of 0.05, a later analysis showed that around 16,000 TCR beta sequences were associated with HLA alleles. There was a cluster of highly shared sequence variants that was likely a sequencing artifact. Researchers counted around 180 TCR beta chains as cytomegalovirus-associated.

The primer mix had 60 Vbeta and 13 Jbeta primers. This table comes from immunoSEQ multiplex PCR, and its TCRdb copy is limited to in-frame clones, with some not included. The sample carries 120,000 to 150,000 clones, around 78% recorded once. The CDR3 length is 15 residues. V shed 1 base and J shed 7 bases, with 13 bases lying between them. Germline values: CDR1 MGHRA, CDR2 YSYEKL. This rearrangement joins TRBV4-1 to TRBJ1-4; D possibly corresponds to TRBD1 (5 bases). The TCR was taken from a male donor in good health and CMV-seronegative. Specimen: PBMCs. In nucleotides, the CDR3 is TGCGCCAGCAGCCAAGCAGGGATCTCGGGTGAAAAACTGTTTTTT. Protein sequence: CASSQAGISGEKLFF.